This T cell receptor (beta chain) appears in the sequencing data of a study of regulatory T cells in long-lasting Graves disease. Across the whole study: Those with persistent Graves' disease had received antithyroid drugs for over 5 years with positive TSH receptor antibodies.

The V and J ends lost 7 bases and 9 bases respectively, with 15 bases between them. This CDR3 comprises 12 residues. Of note for this clonotype: No antigen is known for it.

Study results and limitations: Repertoires from persistent disease leaned toward TRBV28, TRBJ1-2 and TRBJ2-5.

Time point noted: persistent/refractory GD, antithyroid drugs over 5 years with positive TRAb. PBMCs provided the RNA from which the TCR library was made. Arm-PCR of CDR3 regions and iRepertoire HTBI primers were used to build TCR beta libraries. Original processing notes: Samples revealed 60 to 70 TRBV and around 13 TRBJ segments. TCRdb independently ran MiXCR on the multiplex PCR reads; one entry per CDR3 protein. The V and J calls were not made by the authors but by TCRdb's processing. The sample includes 500,000 to 700,000 distinct CDR3 sequences, 30% of them seen just once. The genes are TRBV12-3 or TRBV12-4 and TRBJ1-1, with D maybe TRBD1 (5 bases). This sequence originates from a female donor with Graves disease. Sample: peripheral blood mononuclear cells (PBMCs), taken when the disease was refractory, from a patient treated with antithyroid drugs. CDR3 residues: CASNLGRGQAFF. DNA of the CDR3: TGTGCCAGCAACTTGGGGAGGGGACAAGCTTTCTTT.